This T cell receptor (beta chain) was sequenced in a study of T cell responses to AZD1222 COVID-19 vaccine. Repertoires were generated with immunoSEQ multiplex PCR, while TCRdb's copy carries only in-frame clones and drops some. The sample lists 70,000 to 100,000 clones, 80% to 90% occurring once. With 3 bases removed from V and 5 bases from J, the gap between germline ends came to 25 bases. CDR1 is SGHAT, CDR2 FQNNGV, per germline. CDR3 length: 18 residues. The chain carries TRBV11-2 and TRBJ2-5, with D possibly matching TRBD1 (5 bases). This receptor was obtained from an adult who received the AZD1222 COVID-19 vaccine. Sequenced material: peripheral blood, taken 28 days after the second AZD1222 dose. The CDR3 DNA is TGTGCCAGCAGCTTCAGTCAGAGTACAGGAATTCGACGGGAGACCCAGTACTTC. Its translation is CASSFSQSTGIRRETQYF.